The 28 T cell receptor beta chains in this list originate from one sample, sequenced in a study of naive and memory T cell subsets. An equimolar mix of two oligonucleotides served as the beta constant-region primer for TRBC1 and TRBC2. Nested alpha and beta constant-region primers with the SP2 primer drove four PCR rounds on ligated cDNA. MiXCR, applied by TCRdb to the UMI-ligation and nested PCR reads, yields one record per CDR3 protein. Of about 82,000 distinct CDR3 sequences in the sample, 9% were seen once. Material: naive CD8+ T cells from blood. The receptor set was obtained from a human donor in good health.

This CDR3 is CASSSLSTGPAYEQYF. The DNA of the CDR3 is TGTGCCAGCAGCTCTTTGTCAACAGGGCCAGCCTACGAGCAGTACTTC. The chain carries TRBV13 and TRBJ2-7, with D possibly matching TRBD1 (6 bases). CDR1 and CDR2 (germline): PRHDT, FYEKMQ (reference sequence). The CDR3 runs 16 residues. V dropped 4 bases and J dropped 2 bases, with 18 bases sitting between them.

This clonotype has at least ten counts. This chain connects TRBV6-6 to TRBJ2-7; D call uncertain. Germline values: CDR1 MNHNY, CDR2 SVGAGI (reference sequence). Trimming cost V 2 bases and J 1 base, with 3 bases left between them. The CDR3 is 12 amino acids. CDR3 sequence reads: CASSYTSYEQYF. CDR3 bases: TGTGCCAGCAGTTACACATCCTACGAGCAGTACTTC.

This clonotype turned up a few times. The chain links TRBV7-2 to TRBJ2-1, with TRBD1 matching over 9 bases. The CDR3 has 15 amino acids. Germline lookup yields CDR1 SGHTA and CDR2 FQGNSA. V shed 5 bases, J shed 1 base, and the junction held 3 bases outside the gene matches. Written as DNA, the CDR3 is TGTGCCAGCAGCGTAGGACAGGGGTCCTACAATGAGCAGTTCTTC. Protein sequence: CASSVGQGSYNEQFF.

This clonotype was observed at least ten times. This chain uses TRBV7-9 with TRBJ1-1, with 7 bases matching TRBD1. The CDR3 spans 15 residues. The V gene end was trimmed by 2 bases and the J gene end by 11 bases; junction bases not matched to a gene: 14. The germline CDR1 and CDR2 sequences are SEHNR and FQNEAQ (reference sequence). The CDR3 nucleotides are TGTGCCAGCAGCTTATGGTCCGGACAGGCGATTCATGCTTTCTTT. Its protein product is CASSLWSGQAIHAFF.

This clonotype appeared many times. The chain has TRBV29-1 and TRBJ2-1; 15 nucleotides align to TRBD2. Germline-derived CDR1 and CDR2 are SQVTM and ANQGSEA. With 2 bases clipped from V and 3 bases from J, the junction kept 8 bases outside the gene matches. This CDR3 spans 18 amino acids. The CDR3 DNA reads TGCAGCGTTGAACTGGGACTAGCGGGAGGAACGAGCTACAATGAGCAGTTCTTC. Residues: CSVELGLAGGTSYNEQFF.

This clonotype was detected a few times. The gene calls are TRBV6-6 and TRBJ2-3; TRBD2 agrees at 10 bases. The CDR3 runs to 17 residues. With 4 bases clipped from V and 11 bases from J, the junction kept 18 bases outside the gene matches. Germline lookup yields CDR1 MNHNY and CDR2 SVGAGI (reference sequence). CDR3 sequence (DNA): TGTGCCAGCAGTTTCACCTTGTACAGCGGGAGGGAATCGGGGCAGTATTTT. Translating gives CASSFTLYSGRESGQYF.

CDR3 sequence: CASSLPRGSYEQYF. The CDR3 DNA reads as TGTGCCAGCAGTTTGCCCCGGGGCTCCTACGAGCAGTACTTC. V is TRBV28 and J is TRBJ2-7; possibly TRBD2 for D (5 bases). The germline V gene has CDR1 MDHEN and CDR2 SYDVKM. The CDR3 runs 14 residues. Trimming took 3 bases from V and 0 from J, leaving 9 bases between them. Full variable domain (missing parts from reference TRBV28 and TRBJ2-7): DVKVTQSSRYLVKRTGEKVFLECVQDMDHENMFWYRQDPGLGLRLIYFSYDVKMKEKGDIPEGYSVSREKKERFSLILESASTNQTSMYLCASSLPRGSYEQYFGPGTRLTVT.

The rearrangement links TRBV3-1 to TRBJ2-2; 9 bases are shared with TRBD2. Germline CDR1 is LGHDT and CDR2 is YNNKEL (reference sequence). After removal of 1 base from V and 6 bases from J, the junction contained 9 bases not matched to a gene. The CDR3 is 17 residues long. CDR3 DNA: TGTGCCAGCAGCCAAGGCAGCCGCGGGAGGGCCTCCGGGGAGCTGTTTTTT. Translating it yields CASSQGSRGRASGELFF.

In nucleotides, the CDR3 is TGCGCCAGCAGCCCTAACTCCCAAACTACCTACGAGCAGTACTTC. This gives the protein CASSPNSQTTYEQYF. This chain connects TRBV5-1 to TRBJ2-7; D is ambiguous. Trimming cost V 4 bases and J 2 bases, with 16 bases left between them. The CDR3 sequence is 15 residues long. Germline V gene sequence: CDR1 SGHRS, CDR2 YFSETQ.

The rearrangement links TRBV4-3 to TRBJ2-6; 8 positions match TRBD1. The J segment lost 3 bases and the V segment lost 1 base, leaving 11 bases of the junction unmatched. CDR3 length: 19 amino acids. The V gene's germline CDR1 is LGHNA and CDR2 YSLEER. CDR3 bases: TGCGCCAGCAGCCAAGTGATGACAGGGGAGTGGAGTGGGGCCAACGTCCTGACTTTC. It specifies CASSQVMTGEWSGANVLTF.

J is TRBJ2-1 and V is TRBV28; 9 bases align to TRBD2. The germline gives CDR1 MDHEN, CDR2 SYDVKM. The CDR3 has 16 residues. The ends lost 2 bases at V and 6 bases at J; junction bases unmatched: 8. The CDR3, as DNA: TGTGCCAGCAGTTTAACCGGGCTAGCGGGACTCAATGAGCAGTTCTTC. As protein: CASSLTGLAGLNEQFF.

This clonotype was recorded many times. The rearrangement uses TRBV2 and TRBJ1-1; D not resolved. Trimming stripped 6 bases from V and 4 bases from J, with 3 bases between. This CDR3 has 10 amino acids. Per the germline V gene, CDR1 is SNHLY and CDR2 is FYNNEI. CDR3 amino acids: CASRGTEAFF. As DNA, the CDR3 is TGTGCCAGCAGAGGCACTGAAGCTTTCTTT.

This clonotype was detected ten times or more. The J gene is TRBJ2-1, the V gene TRBV2; possibly TRBD2 for D (5 bases). CDR3 length: 16 residues. Germline assignment: CDR1 SNHLY and CDR2 FYNNEI. Trimming pared 6 bases from V and 5 bases from J, leaving 20 bases between. The CDR3 reads CASRRSSGGPNNEQFF. The DNA for the CDR3 is TGTGCCAGCAGACGGTCCTCCGGCGGGCCAAACAATGAGCAGTTCTTC.

With respect to this clonotype: A read error is possible here, since a much larger clone lies one base away. V is TRBV25-1 and J is TRBJ2-3; possibly TRBD2 for D (7 bases). From germline, CDR1 is MGHDK and CDR2 SYGVNS. Trimming pared 0 bases from V and 4 bases from J, leaving 14 bases between. This CDR3 spans 16 amino acids. For the CDR3, the DNA is TGTGCCAGCAGTGAATATGGGGGGCGGGAGTCAGATACGCAGTATTTT. It specifies CASSEYGGRESDTQYF.

This clonotype was detected only a few times. This chain uses TRBV24-1 with TRBJ2-1; 7 bases map to TRBD1. The CDR3 loop spans 16 amino acids. The trim removed 3 bases at V and 6 bases at J, leaving 10 bases unmatched. The germline gives CDR1 KGHDR, CDR2 SFDVKD. The CDR3 is CATSDRGQFVGNEQFF. Written as DNA, the CDR3 is TGTGCCACCAGTGATCGGGGACAGTTCGTCGGCAATGAGCAGTTCTTC.

Only a few counts were recorded for this clonotype. V and J are TRBV6-2 or TRBV6-3 and TRBJ2-3, with D maybe TRBD2 (5 bases). This CDR3 contains 16 residues. V was clipped by 6 bases and J by 2 bases, with 18 bases between them. The V gene's germline CDR1 is MNHEY and CDR2 SVGEGT. CDR3 in amino acids: CASRNSIVRDTDTQYF. The CDR3 region has the DNA TGTGCCAGCAGAAATTCCATCGTGAGGGACACAGATACGCAGTATTTT.

This clonotype was detected many times. V gene TRBV10-3 combines with J gene TRBJ2-3; weak D call: TRBD1 (6 bases). The V gene lost 6 bases and the J gene lost 2 bases, with 12 bases spanning the gap. Germline V gene lookup returns CDR1 ENHRY and CDR2 SYGVKD. This CDR3 is built from 14 residues. CDR3 amino acids: CAIRSGALTDTQYF. CDR3 in DNA: TGTGCCATCAGATCAGGGGCACTCACAGATACGCAGTATTTT.

This chain connects TRBV24-1 to TRBJ2-1; D may be TRBD2 (6 bases). The V gene lost 12 bases and the J gene lost 4 bases, with 27 bases spanning the gap. Germline-derived CDR1 and CDR2 are KGHDR and SFDVKD. This CDR3 comprises 17 residues. CDR3 residues: CAARDCPPGPRYNEQFF. The CDR3 nucleotides read TGTGCCGCCCGGGACTGCCCCCCGGGACCCCGTTACAATGAGCAGTTCTTC.

The V gene is TRBV12-3 or TRBV12-4, the J gene TRBJ2-2, with TRBD2 matching 7 bases. The CDR3 runs to 13 residues. After removal of 3 bases from V and 7 bases from J, the junction contained 2 bases not matched to a gene. The CDR3 DNA reads as TGTGCCAGCAGTTTGGGAGGGATCGGGGAGCTGTTTTTT. This translates into CASSLGGIGELFF.

The V call is TRBV4-1, the J call TRBJ2-1; D is unresolved. The CDR3 extends over 13 amino acids. Per germline, CDR1 MGHRA and CDR2 YSYEKL. The germline V and J ends were trimmed by 1 base and 7 bases, with 8 bases remaining between them. The CDR3 reads CASSQVVWNEQFF. The CDR3 nucleotides are TGCGCCAGCAGCCAAGTGGTTTGGAATGAGCAGTTCTTC.

The gene calls are TRBV14 and TRBJ2-3, with no clear D. Germline V gene data show CDR1 as SGHDN and CDR2 as FVKESK. Trimming pared 2 bases from V and 5 bases from J, leaving 8 bases between. The CDR3 length is 13 residues. The CDR3 region has the DNA TGTGCCAGCAGCCAATTCCTTCGAGATACGCAGTATTTT. As protein: CASSQFLRDTQYF.

This clonotype has more than one count but fewer than ten. The V call is TRBV20-1, the J call TRBJ2-1, with 8 bases aligning to TRBD1. V was pared by 0 bases and J by 3 bases, with 7 bases of the junction left unmatched. The CDR3 is 16 residues long. CDR1 is DFQATT, CDR2 SNEGSKA, per germline (reference sequence). CDR3 region: CSARDRGTGNYNEQFF. The CDR3 DNA is TGCAGTGCTAGAGATCGTGGGACAGGCAACTACAATGAGCAGTTCTTC.

The V gene is TRBV28, the J gene TRBJ1-2, with unresolved D. Germline-derived CDR1 and CDR2 are MDHEN and SYDVKM. V was shortened by 4 bases and J by 5 bases, with 11 bases between the two germline ends. The CDR3 covers 13 residues. Written as DNA, the CDR3 is TGTGCCAGCAGTTCTCTCCGGAGGTATGGCTACACCTTC. It specifies CASSSLRRYGYTF.

This chain connects TRBV2 to TRBJ2-7; tentative D call: TRBD1 (6 bases). The CDR3 has 10 residues. CDR1 and CDR2 (germline): SNHLY, FYNNEI. The ends were cut back, 10 bases at V and 12 bases at J, with 16 bases in the middle. In nucleotides, the CDR3 is TGTGCCACAGTAACAGGGCCGGGGTACTTC. Amino acids: CATVTGPGYF.

This clonotype showed up many times. The rearrangement links TRBV29-1 to TRBJ2-2; 9 nucleotides agree with TRBD2. Losses at the gene ends were 6 bases for V and 4 bases for J; bases not matched to a gene: 3. Per the germline V gene, CDR1 is SQVTM and CDR2 is ANQGSEA. The CDR3 is 13 residues long. The chain's CDR3 is CSVVAGATGELFF. In nucleotides, the CDR3 is TGCAGCGTAGTAGCGGGAGCCACCGGGGAGCTGTTTTTT.

The chain has TRBV27 and TRBJ1-3; D gene ambiguous. Looked up from germline, CDR1 is MNHEY and CDR2 is SMNVEV (reference sequence). The CDR3 is 13 residues long. V lost 5 bases, J lost 1 base, and 6 bases lay in between. CDR3 in DNA: TGTGCCAGCAGTAGGGCATCTGGAAACACCATATATTTT. This translates into CASSRASGNTIYF.

In its sample, this clonotype was seen many times. This sequence joins TRBV7-2 and TRBJ2-3; the D gene is possibly TRBD2 (6 bases). V lost 1 base and J lost 0, with 17 bases in between. The germline V gene encodes CDR1 SGHTA and CDR2 FQGNSA. This CDR3 is built from 18 residues. The CDR3 region has the DNA TGTGCCAGCAGCTTAGGCCTAGCGCCCCCCCCTAGCACAGATACGCAGTATTTT. It yields the protein CASSLGLAPPPSTDTQYF.

This clonotype appeared a few times. V usage is TRBV7-2 and J usage is TRBJ1-2; 8 bases agree with TRBD1. This CDR3 is 14 amino acids long. Looked up from germline, CDR1 is SGHTA and CDR2 is FQGNSA. J gave up 3 bases and V 2 bases, and 2 bases lay outside the gene matches. CDR3 residues: CASSLHRGDYGYTF. The CDR3 nucleotides are TGTGCCAGCAGCTTACACAGGGGGGACTATGGCTACACCTTC.